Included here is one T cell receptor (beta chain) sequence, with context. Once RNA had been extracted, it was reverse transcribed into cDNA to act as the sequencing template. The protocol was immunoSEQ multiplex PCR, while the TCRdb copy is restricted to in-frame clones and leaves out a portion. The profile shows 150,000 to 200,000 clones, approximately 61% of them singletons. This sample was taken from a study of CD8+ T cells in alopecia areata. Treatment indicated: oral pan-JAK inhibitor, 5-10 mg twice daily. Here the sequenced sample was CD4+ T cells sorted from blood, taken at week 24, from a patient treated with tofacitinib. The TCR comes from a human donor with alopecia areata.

The CDR3, as DNA: TGTGCCAGCAGTTCGACTAGCCGGAGTTACGAGCAGTACTTC. Its translation: CASSSTSRSYEQYF. This chain joins TRBV6-5 and TRBJ2-7; 7 bases agree with TRBD2. This CDR3 region has 14 residues. J was trimmed by 4 bases and V by 4 bases; bases with no gene match: 7. Germline V gene lookup returns CDR1 MNHEY and CDR2 SVGAGI.